A selection of T cell receptor beta chains follows, all from one sample in a study of molecular identifiers for immune sequencing clone quantification. Via MiXCR, TCRdb re-called the PCR reads, giving one row per CDR3 protein. The sample yields around 65,000 distinct CDR3 sequences, less than 20% seen once. Sequencing used naive CD8+ T cells from blood, with Jurkat cell RNA spiked in. The source of these receptors is a human donor in good health. Some libraries in this study had Jurkat cell RNA spiked in. Both conserved end residues are part of each CDR3. The order of the fields is clone size, J gene, V gene, D gene, CDR3 DNA, CDR3 protein. The D gene is left open where the match is weak. For some rows the clone size is stated as once, few or many, or as a class when expanded; others skip it.

clone_size: many
j_call: TRBJ1-2
v_call: TRBV29-1
d_call: TRBD1
cdr3_nt: TGCAGCGTTGGAGAACAGGGGTCCTATGGCTACACCTTC
cdr3_aa: CSVGEQGSYGYTF

clone_size: many
j_call: TRBJ2-7
v_call: TRBV20-1
d_call: -
cdr3_nt: TGCAGTGCTAGAGAGAGGGAAATGAACTACGAGCAGTACTTC
cdr3_aa: CSAREREMNYEQYF

clone_size: many
j_call: TRBJ2-1
v_call: TRBV11-3
d_call: -
cdr3_nt: TGTGCCAGCCATTTCGAGAGAAGCTCCTACAATGAGCAGTTCTTC
cdr3_aa: CASHFERSSYNEQFF

clone_size: many
j_call: TRBJ1-1
v_call: TRBV7-9
d_call: TRBD1
cdr3_nt: TGTGCCAGCAGCCCATCGGGACAGGGATCTCATACTGAAGCTTTCTTT
cdr3_aa: CASSPSGQGSHTEAFF

clone_size: many
j_call: TRBJ2-1
v_call: TRBV24-1
d_call: TRBD1
cdr3_nt: TGTGCCACCAGTGATTTGGGACAGGGGAGTTACAATGAGCAGTTCTTC
cdr3_aa: CATSDLGQGSYNEQFF

clone_size: many
j_call: TRBJ2-3
v_call: TRBV6-5
d_call: TRBD1
cdr3_nt: TGTGCCAGCAGTTACACCCTGACAGGGTTCGATACGCAGTATTTT
cdr3_aa: CASSYTLTGFDTQYF

clone_size: -
j_call: TRBJ1-1
v_call: TRBV24-1
d_call: -
cdr3_nt: TGTGCCACCAGTGATTGGGGGAACACTGAAGCTTTCTTT
cdr3_aa: CATSDWGNTEAFF

clone_size: many
j_call: TRBJ2-7
v_call: TRBV29-1
d_call: TRBD2
cdr3_nt: TGCAGCGTTGTTAAGCGGGGAGCCTACGAGCAGTACTTC
cdr3_aa: CSVVKRGAYEQYF

clone_size: many
j_call: TRBJ1-1
v_call: TRBV5-1
d_call: TRBD1
cdr3_nt: TGCGCCAGCAGTTTGCGACCAACAGGGGGCGAAAACACTGAAGCTTTCTTT
cdr3_aa: CASSLRPTGGENTEAFF

clone_size: many
j_call: TRBJ2-3
v_call: TRBV20-1
d_call: TRBD1
cdr3_nt: TGCAGTGCTAGAGATGTGGACAGGGAGGACCTTGGGACGCAGTATTTT
cdr3_aa: CSARDVDREDLGTQYF

clone_size: many
j_call: TRBJ2-7
v_call: TRBV10-3
d_call: -
cdr3_nt: TGTGCCATCAGTGATGGGGACCTCAACTCCTACGAGCAGTACTTC
cdr3_aa: CAISDGDLNSYEQYF

clone_size: many
j_call: TRBJ2-1
v_call: TRBV20-1
d_call: -
cdr3_nt: TGCAGTGCTCCCAGGGGTATGAATGAGCAGTTCTTC
cdr3_aa: CSAPRGMNEQFF

clone_size: many
j_call: TRBJ2-3
v_call: TRBV20-1
d_call: TRBD2
cdr3_nt: TGCAGTGCGCCGAGAGATATAGCGGGAGGGCCAGATACGCAGTATTTT
cdr3_aa: CSAPRDIAGGPDTQYF

clone_size: many
j_call: TRBJ2-7
v_call: TRBV5-4
d_call: -
cdr3_nt: TGTGCCAGCAGCGAAGAGGGTAGCTCCTACGAGCAGTACTTC
cdr3_aa: CASSEEGSSYEQYF

clone_size: few
j_call: TRBJ2-7
v_call: TRBV7-2
d_call: -
cdr3_nt: TGTGCCAGCAGCTTAGCTACGGTTGAGCAGTACTTC
cdr3_aa: CASSLATVEQYF

clone_size: many
j_call: TRBJ1-4
v_call: TRBV7-9
d_call: -
cdr3_nt: TGTGCCAGCAGCCTGACTCAGGCGCCAAGTAATGAAAAACTGTTTTTT
cdr3_aa: CASSLTQAPSNEKLFF

clone_size: -
j_call: TRBJ2-7
v_call: TRBV6-2/TRBV6-3
d_call: TRBD1
cdr3_nt: TGTGCCAGCAAGGACAGGTCCGATTACTACGAGCAGTACTTC
cdr3_aa: CASKDRSDYYEQYF

clone_size: many
j_call: TRBJ2-2
v_call: TRBV3-1
d_call: -
cdr3_nt: TGTGCCAGCAGCCAACCCCGGGACCACCCGGGGACCGGGGAGCTGTTTTTT
cdr3_aa: CASSQPRDHPGTGELFF

clone_size: -
j_call: TRBJ2-7
v_call: TRBV19
d_call: -
cdr3_nt: TGTGCCAGTAGTATCTATTTAGGGGAATACGAGCAGTACTTC
cdr3_aa: CASSIYLGEYEQYF

clone_size: many
j_call: TRBJ2-5
v_call: TRBV25-1
d_call: -
cdr3_nt: TGTGCCAGCAGTGAGGGGAACCAAGAGACCCAGTACTTC
cdr3_aa: CASSEGNQETQYF

clone_size: many
j_call: TRBJ2-1
v_call: TRBV11-2
d_call: TRBD2
cdr3_nt: TGTGCCAGCAGCGACGGACTAGCGGGAGTGGTCGGTGGCGATGAGCAGTTCTTC
cdr3_aa: CASSDGLAGVVGGDEQFF

clone_size: many
j_call: TRBJ2-1
v_call: TRBV10-3
d_call: TRBD2
cdr3_nt: TGTGCCATCAAAACTAGCGGGAGAGAGCAGTTCTTC
cdr3_aa: CAIKTSGREQFF

clone_size: many
j_call: TRBJ1-1
v_call: TRBV5-5
d_call: TRBD1
cdr3_nt: TGTGCCAGCAGCTTTCAGGGGGAGAACACTGAAGCTTTCTTT
cdr3_aa: CASSFQGENTEAFF

clone_size: few
j_call: TRBJ2-7
v_call: TRBV27
d_call: -
cdr3_nt: TGTGCCAGCAGCCATTTAGGGGGGCAGGGGGCCTACGAGCAGTACTTC
cdr3_aa: CASSHLGGQGAYEQYF

clone_size: many
j_call: TRBJ2-1
v_call: TRBV10-3
d_call: TRBD1
cdr3_nt: TGTGCCATCACCCCGAGGAGGCAGGGGGCAGACAATGAGCAGTTCTTC
cdr3_aa: CAITPRRQGADNEQFF

clone_size: -
j_call: TRBJ2-5
v_call: TRBV20-1
d_call: TRBD2
cdr3_nt: TGCAGTGCTAGAGTGGCGCTAGCGGGAGAGACCCAGTACTTC
cdr3_aa: CSARVALAGETQYF

clone_size: -
j_call: TRBJ2-1
v_call: TRBV7-9
d_call: -
cdr3_nt: TGTGCCAGCGGCCACGCGCAGGCCGCCTCCTACAATGAGCAGTTCTTC
cdr3_aa: CASGHAQAASYNEQFF

clone_size: many
j_call: TRBJ1-6
v_call: TRBV29-1
d_call: -
cdr3_nt: TGCAGCGTTGTAGGGCAGGACGGAAATTCACCCCTCCACTTT
cdr3_aa: CSVVGQDGNSPLHF

clone_size: many
j_call: TRBJ2-7
v_call: TRBV29-1
d_call: TRBD2
cdr3_nt: TGCAGCGTCCTGGGGGAAGCGGGAGGGTTGACCTACGAGCAGTACTTC
cdr3_aa: CSVLGEAGGLTYEQYF

clone_size: many
j_call: TRBJ2-7
v_call: TRBV30
d_call: -
cdr3_nt: TGTGCCTGGGCTAGGTGGTCCAGCTCCTACGAGCAGTACTTC
cdr3_aa: CAWARWSSSYEQYF

clone_size: many
j_call: TRBJ2-7
v_call: TRBV11-2
d_call: -
cdr3_nt: TGTGCCAGCAGCTTGCCAGGCAACTACGAGCAGTACTTC
cdr3_aa: CASSLPGNYEQYF

clone_size: many
j_call: TRBJ1-1
v_call: TRBV4-1
d_call: -
cdr3_nt: TGCGCCAGCAGCCAAGTGATTGCAGGGTTCGGTGAAGCTTTCTTT
cdr3_aa: CASSQVIAGFGEAFF

clone_size: -
j_call: TRBJ2-7
v_call: TRBV29-1
d_call: TRBD1
cdr3_nt: TGCAGCGTTGAAAGGGACAGTAGCTCCTACGAGCAGTACTTC
cdr3_aa: CSVERDSSSYEQYF

clone_size: many
j_call: TRBJ1-5
v_call: TRBV6-2/TRBV6-3
d_call: TRBD1
cdr3_nt: TGTGCCAGCAGTCGACGACAGGGGGCTTTTAGCAATCAGCCCCAGCATTTT
cdr3_aa: CASSRRQGAFSNQPQHF

clone_size: -
j_call: TRBJ2-1
v_call: TRBV12-3/TRBV12-4
d_call: TRBD2
cdr3_nt: TGTGCCAGCAGTTTTTTAGGCCAATTGGTAGCGGGGGCGACCTACTATGTGCAGTTCTTC
cdr3_aa: CASSFLGQLVAGATYYVQFF

clone_size: many
j_call: TRBJ1-1
v_call: TRBV13
d_call: -
cdr3_nt: TGTGCCAGCAGAGTTACTACGGGGAGGAACACTGAAGCTTTCTTT
cdr3_aa: CASRVTTGRNTEAFF

clone_size: -
j_call: TRBJ1-1
v_call: TRBV10-3
d_call: -
cdr3_nt: TGTGCCATTCAGGGGTTGGGGAACACTGAAGCTTTCTTT
cdr3_aa: CAIQGLGNTEAFF